These T cell receptor beta chains were read from a single sample in a study of blood T cells in healthy people across ages. TCRdb processed the 5' RACE reads anew with MiXCR; each CDR3 protein has one entry. The sample lists over 600,000 distinct CDR3 sequences; about 45% were seen once. The sample taken for sequencing was blood. The source is a man older than 75 in good health. Each CDR3 is given with its conserved first and last residue. The order of the fields is clone size, J gene, D gene, V gene, CDR3 protein, CDR3 DNA. The D gene is left open where the match is weak. Clone sizes are given selectively: once, few, many, or a class where the clone is expanded.

clone_size: -
j_call: TRBJ2-3
d_call: TRBD2
v_call: TRBV30
cdr3_aa: CAWSVSGSSDTQYF
cdr3_nt: TGTGCCTGGAGTGTTAGCGGGAGCTCAGATACGCAGTATTTT

clone_size: once
j_call: TRBJ1-5
d_call: -
v_call: TRBV12-3/TRBV12-4
cdr3_aa: CASSLWSGDNQPQHF
cdr3_nt: TGTGCCAGCAGTTTGTGGTCTGGGGACAATCAGCCCCAGCATTTT

clone_size: few
j_call: TRBJ2-1
d_call: TRBD2
v_call: TRBV5-1
cdr3_aa: CASSSGLAGRNNEQFF
cdr3_nt: TGCGCCAGCAGCTCCGGACTAGCGGGTAGGAACAATGAGCAGTTCTTC

clone_size: -
j_call: TRBJ1-6
d_call: -
v_call: TRBV28
cdr3_aa: CASSLGSPRVALHF
cdr3_nt: TGTGCCAGCAGTCTCGGGAGTCCCCGGGTGGCCCTCCACTTT

clone_size: few
j_call: TRBJ2-3
d_call: TRBD2
v_call: TRBV20-1
cdr3_aa: CSARDDRYRSSGVSTDTQYF
cdr3_nt: TGCAGTGCTAGAGATGACCGATATCGATCTAGCGGGGTGAGCACAGATACGCAGTATTTT

clone_size: few
j_call: TRBJ2-7
d_call: -
v_call: TRBV30
cdr3_aa: CAWSVRVRTYEQYF
cdr3_nt: TGTGCCTGGAGTGTACGAGTCCGGACCTACGAGCAGTACTTC

clone_size: -
j_call: TRBJ1-4
d_call: -
v_call: TRBV20-1
cdr3_aa: CSARAETAGEKLFF
cdr3_nt: TGCAGTGCTAGGGCCGAGACAGCCGGGGAAAAACTGTTTTTT

clone_size: few
j_call: TRBJ2-5
d_call: TRBD1
v_call: TRBV7-9
cdr3_aa: CASSSGQGSQETQYF
cdr3_nt: TGTGCCAGCAGCTCAGGACAGGGCTCACAAGAGACCCAGTACTTC

clone_size: -
j_call: TRBJ2-3
d_call: -
v_call: TRBV5-1
cdr3_aa: CASSLGPEDTQYF
cdr3_nt: TGCGCCAGCAGCTTGGGACCCGAAGATACGCAGTATTTT

clone_size: -
j_call: TRBJ2-5
d_call: TRBD2
v_call: TRBV7-9
cdr3_aa: CASSLPSGERETQLF
cdr3_nt: TGTGCCAGCAGCCTCCCTTCTGGAGAGCGGGAGACCCAGCTCTTC

clone_size: few
j_call: TRBJ2-7
d_call: TRBD2
v_call: TRBV4-2
cdr3_aa: CASSQEFRTSGEQYF
cdr3_nt: TGTGCCAGCAGCCAAGAGTTTAGGACTAGCGGAGAGCAGTACTTC

clone_size: few
j_call: TRBJ2-5
d_call: -
v_call: TRBV7-8
cdr3_aa: CASSPPGRSGGTQYF
cdr3_nt: TGTGCCAGCAGTCCCCCGGGACGCTCCGGAGGGACCCAGTACTTC

clone_size: few
j_call: TRBJ1-2
d_call: -
v_call: TRBV6-1
cdr3_aa: CAASRSHNYGYTF
cdr3_nt: TGTGCCGCATCCCGGTCCCACAACTATGGCTACACCTTC

clone_size: few
j_call: TRBJ2-5
d_call: -
v_call: TRBV20-1
cdr3_aa: CSANDGQETQYF
cdr3_nt: TGCAGTGCTAATGACGGCCAAGAGACCCAGTACTTC

clone_size: -
j_call: TRBJ2-7
d_call: -
v_call: TRBV13
cdr3_aa: CASSLERQEQYF
cdr3_nt: TGTGCCAGCAGCTTAGAGAGGCAGGAGCAGTACTTC

clone_size: -
j_call: TRBJ1-1
d_call: -
v_call: TRBV28
cdr3_aa: CASSSQRRMNTEAFF
cdr3_nt: TGTGCCAGCAGTTCCCAGAGGAGAATGAACACTGAAGCTTTCTTT

clone_size: few
j_call: TRBJ2-7
d_call: -
v_call: TRBV5-1
cdr3_aa: CASSLEDGLTGEQYF
cdr3_nt: TGCGCCAGCAGCTTGGAAGACGGACTTACGGGCGAGCAGTACTTC

clone_size: once
j_call: TRBJ1-1
d_call: -
v_call: TRBV12-3/TRBV12-4
cdr3_aa: CASSTRVGTEAFF
cdr3_nt: TGTGCCAGCAGCACCAGGGTAGGCACTGAAGCTTTCTTT

clone_size: -
j_call: TRBJ2-3
d_call: TRBD2
v_call: TRBV5-1
cdr3_aa: CASSWGLAGSSSTDTQYF
cdr3_nt: TGCGCCAGCAGCTGGGGACTAGCGGGAAGCTCTAGCACAGATACGCAGTATTTT

clone_size: many
j_call: TRBJ2-3
d_call: TRBD2
v_call: TRBV9
cdr3_aa: CASSVGLTSGRANTQYF
cdr3_nt: TGTGCCAGCAGCGTAGGGCTGACTAGCGGGAGGGCCAATACGCAGTATTTT

clone_size: few
j_call: TRBJ2-5
d_call: -
v_call: TRBV29-1
cdr3_aa: CSAAGNYRGETQYF
cdr3_nt: TGCAGCGCCGCAGGGAATTATAGGGGAGAGACCCAGTACTTC

clone_size: -
j_call: TRBJ1-5
d_call: -
v_call: TRBV7-9
cdr3_aa: CASSPDGAHYQPQHF
cdr3_nt: TGTGCCAGCAGCCCGGACGGAGCCCACTATCAGCCCCAGCATTTT

clone_size: few
j_call: TRBJ1-1
d_call: TRBD1
v_call: TRBV20-1
cdr3_aa: CSARVYRGQGIGMNTEAFF
cdr3_nt: TGCAGTGCTAGAGTGTATCGGGGACAGGGGATAGGCATGAACACTGAAGCTTTCTTT

clone_size: -
j_call: TRBJ2-3
d_call: TRBD1
v_call: TRBV2
cdr3_aa: CASRTDRADTQYF
cdr3_nt: TGTGCCAGCAGGACGGACAGGGCAGATACGCAGTATTTT